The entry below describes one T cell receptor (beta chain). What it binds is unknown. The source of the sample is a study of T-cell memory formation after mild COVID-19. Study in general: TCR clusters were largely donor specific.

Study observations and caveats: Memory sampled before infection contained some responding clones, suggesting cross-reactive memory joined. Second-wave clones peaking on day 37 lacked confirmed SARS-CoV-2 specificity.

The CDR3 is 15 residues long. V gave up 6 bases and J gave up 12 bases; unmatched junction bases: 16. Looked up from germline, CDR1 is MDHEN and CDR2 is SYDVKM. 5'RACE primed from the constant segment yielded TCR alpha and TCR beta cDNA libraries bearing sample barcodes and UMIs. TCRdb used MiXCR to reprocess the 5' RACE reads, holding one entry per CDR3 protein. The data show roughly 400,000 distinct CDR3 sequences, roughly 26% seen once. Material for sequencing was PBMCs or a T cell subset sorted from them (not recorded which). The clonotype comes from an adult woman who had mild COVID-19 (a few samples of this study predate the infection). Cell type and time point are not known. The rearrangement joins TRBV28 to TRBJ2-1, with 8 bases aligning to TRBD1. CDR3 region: CASSPQGARLSVQFF. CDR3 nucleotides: TGTGCCAGCAGCCCTCAGGGGGCGCGTCTTTCTGTGCAGTTCTTC.